Sequencing of this T cell receptor (beta chain) was carried out in a study of T cells after posttransplantation cyclophosphamide. Study-level points and caveats: TRB overlap between skin or GI tissue T cells and blood was limited. Donor-recipient repertoire similarity was low at 1-2 months, rising over year one.

Using immunoSEQ multiplex PCR, the repertoire was profiled, and TCRdb retains in-frame clones only, with some absent. The sample has roughly 7,400 clones, none seen only once. The germline gives CDR1 MNHNY, CDR2 SVGAGI (reference sequence). J gave up 3 bases and V 6 bases, and 6 bases lay outside the gene matches. The CDR3 is 15 amino acids. This clone qualifies as medium-sized (0.01 to 0.1%). Its target is not known. Cyclophosphamide on days +3 and +4 followed busulfan-fludarabine conditioning and a marrow graft. The specimen was PBMCs, collected after allogeneic stem cell transplant with posttransplant cyclophosphamide. V and J are TRBV6-6 and TRBJ2-7; 12 positions match TRBD2. This TCR derives from a female patient between 50 and 59 years old who received an allogeneic stem cell transplant from a related donor, was CMV-positive, and had no GVHD. Some T cells may be provided by the graft donor. CDR3 coding DNA: TGTGCCAGCAGATTTCCGACTAGCGGGAGCTACGAGCAGTACTTC. Amino acid sequence: CASRFPTSGSYEQYF.